The 16 T cell receptor beta chains presented below share a single source sample, sequenced in a study of blood T cells in healthy people across ages. PCR was performed a second time for about 6 to 11 cycles using a sample-barcoded 5' primer and a J-beta primer mix. MiXCR, applied by TCRdb to the 5' RACE reads, yields one record per CDR3 protein. The table records more than 1 million distinct CDR3 sequences, more than 35% of them present only once. Specimen: blood. The receptors shown here come from a woman in her fifties or sixties in good health.

This clonotype was detected a few times. The V and J genes are TRBV4-1 and TRBJ1-4, with no clear D. The CDR3 is made up of 15 amino acids. The V and J ends lost 3 bases and 7 bases respectively, with 15 bases between them. CDR1 is MGHRA, CDR2 YSYEKL, per germline. The DNA of the CDR3 is TGCGCCAGCAGCCAGTTTTCAGACCCCGTTGAAAAACTGTTTTTT. Protein product: CASSQFSDPVEKLFF.

The chain is built from TRBV6-1 and TRBJ2-1; possibly TRBD2 for D (6 bases). With 6 bases removed from V and 7 bases from J, the gap between germline ends came to 16 bases. The CDR3 is made up of 14 amino acids. Germline lookup yields CDR1 MNHNS and CDR2 SASEGT. As DNA, the CDR3 is TGTGCCAGCAGCCCCGGGGGACGCAGGAATGAGCAGTTCTTC. Its translation: CASSPGGRRNEQFF.

This chain joins TRBV9 and TRBJ2-3, with 11 bases lining up with TRBD2. Germline V gene data show CDR1 as SGDLS and CDR2 as YYNGEE. This CDR3 has 16 residues. The junction had 3 bases not matched to a gene; V was cut back by 0 bases and J by 3 bases. The CDR3 nucleotides read TGTGCCAGCAGCGTAGTGCCTAGCGGGAGGACAGATACGCAGTATTTT. Translation gives CASSVVPSGRTDTQYF.

The CDR3 bases are TGTGCCAGCAAAACAGGGGGAAACTCCTACGAGCAGTACTTC. This sequence encodes CASKTGGNSYEQYF. This chain uses TRBV28 with TRBJ2-7; TRBD1 aligns across 8 bases. V shed 7 bases and J 0 bases; nucleotides not matched to a gene: 5. CDR3 length equals 14 residues. Germline V gene sequence: CDR1 MDHEN, CDR2 SYDVKM. Drawing the rest from reference TRBV28 and TRBJ2-7, the complete variable domain is DVKVTQSSRYLVKRTGEKVFLECVQDMDHENMFWYRQDPGLGLRLIYFSYDVKMKEKGDIPEGYSVSREKKERFSLILESASTNQTSMYLCASKTGGNSYEQYFGPGTRLTVT.

Only a few counts were recorded for this clonotype. The genes are TRBV29-1 and TRBJ2-7, with D possibly TRBD1 on 6 matching bases. Trimming cost V 6 bases and J 4 bases, with 10 bases left between them. In germline, CDR1 is SQVTM, CDR2 ANQGSEA. The length of the CDR3 is 11 residues. CDR3 protein: CSVTRGYEQYF. CDR3 nucleotides: TGCAGCGTAACCAGGGGATACGAGCAGTACTTC.

This clonotype was detected a few times. CDR3 bases: TGTGCCAGCGCTAGCGCACAAGAGACCCAGTACTTC. This sequence encodes CASASAQETQYF. This chain connects TRBV3-1 to TRBJ2-7; D might be TRBD2 (6 bases). The DNA matches TRBJ2-5 better at its end, which makes the J call doubtful. The CDR3 contains 12 residues. Per the germline V gene, CDR1 is LGHDT and CDR2 is YNNKEL (reference sequence).

This clonotype has only a few counts. This chain links TRBV15 with TRBJ2-5, with 9 bases identical to TRBD1. Germline V lookup: CDR1 LNHNV, CDR2 YYDKDF (reference sequence). The CDR3 is 15 residues long. The trim removed 1 base at V and 1 base at J, leaving 1 base unmatched. CDR3 in amino acids: CATSRATGGQETQYF. The CDR3 DNA follows: TGTGCCACCAGCAGAGCGACAGGGGGCCAAGAGACCCAGTACTTC.

This sequence joins TRBV4-2 and TRBJ2-1; D uncertain. Trimming took 1 base from V and 8 from J, leaving 12 bases between them. The V gene's germline CDR1 is LGHNA and CDR2 YNFKEQ. The CDR3 sequence is 14 residues long. The CDR3 loop is CASSQGRRADEQFF. The CDR3 DNA sequence: TGTGCCAGCAGCCAAGGACGCCGTGCGGATGAGCAGTTCTTC.

This clonotype was found a few times. One end of the junction does not line up with germline, which may come from a read error. V is TRBV7-7 and J is TRBJ2-1, with unresolved D. The germline gives CDR1 SSHAT, CDR2 FNYEAQ (reference sequence). The CDR3 is 13 amino acids. The CDR3, as DNA: TGTGCCAGCCGCTTAGCAGGTTACAATGAGCAGTTCTTC. Protein: CASRLAGYNEQFF.

V is TRBV9 and J is TRBJ1-5; D is undetermined. CDR3 length: 14 amino acids. Germline assignment: CDR1 SGDLS and CDR2 YYNGEE. Trimming stripped 3 bases from V and 6 bases from J, with 13 bases between. CDR3 amino acids: CASSGTGAGQPQHF. CDR3 DNA sequence: TGTGCCAGCAGCGGGACGGGAGCAGGTCAGCCCCAGCATTTT. The complete variable domain, with remaining parts taken from reference TRBV9 and TRBJ1-5, reads DSGVTQTPKHLITATGQRVTLRCSPRSGDLSVYWYQQSLDQGLQFLIQYYNGEERAKGNILERFSAQQFPDLHSELNLSSLELGDSALYFCASSGTGAGQPQHFGDGTRLSIL.

The chain has TRBV25-1 and TRBJ1-1; D is unclear. CDR3 length equals 15 residues. Deletions cut 6 bases from V and 2 bases from J, with 16 bases between. Germline CDR1 reads MGHDK; CDR2 reads SYGVNS. CDR3 residues: CASRLKGSVNTEAFF. The CDR3 nucleotides read TGTGCCAGCAGACTCAAAGGGTCGGTCAACACTGAAGCTTTCTTT.

The chain uses TRBV20-1 and TRBJ2-5; 10 positions match TRBD2. The DNA end is a closer match to TRBJ2-1, so the J assignment may be wrong. The CDR3 length is 14 residues. Germline CDR1 DFQATT, CDR2 SNEGSKA (reference sequence). The CDR3 DNA reads as TGCAGTGCTCGACTAGCGGGTCCCCAAGAGACCCAGTTCTTC. Its translation: CSARLAGPQETQFF.

The gene calls are TRBV7-3 and TRBJ2-5, with 12 nucleotides matching TRBD1. The trim removed 8 bases at V and 4 bases at J, leaving 14 bases unmatched. The germline gives CDR1 SGHTA, CDR2 FQGTGA. The CDR3 is 17 residues long. The CDR3, as DNA: TGTGCCAGCCCCAAATCTTCCGGGACAGGGGGCGGAGAGACCCAGTACTTC. It yields the protein CASPKSSGTGGGETQYF.

This clonotype occurred a few times. The chain uses TRBV4-2 and TRBJ2-7; 11 nucleotides match TRBD2. The CDR3 has 16 amino acids. V gave up 4 bases and J gave up 5 bases; unmatched junction bases: 10. Looked up from germline, CDR1 is LGHNA and CDR2 is YNFKEQ. CDR3 protein: CASSPLAGERGNEQYF. DNA for the CDR3: TGTGCCAGCAGCCCACTAGCGGGAGAGAGGGGAAACGAGCAGTACTTC.

V and J are TRBV18 and TRBJ2-1; D remains unclear. Germline CDR1 KGHSH, CDR2 LQKENI. The CDR3 loop spans 15 amino acids. The germline V and J ends were trimmed by 3 bases and 2 bases, with 11 bases remaining between them. The CDR3: CASSPVAATYNEQFF. In DNA form, the CDR3 reads TGTGCCAGCTCACCGGTCGCAGCTACCTACAATGAGCAGTTCTTC. The full variable domain, in which reference TRBV18 and TRBJ2-1 provide the parts outside the CDR3, is NAGVMQNPRHLVRRRGQEARLRCSPMKGHSHVYWYRQLPEEGLKFMVYLQKENIIDESGMPKERFSAEFPKEGPSILRIQQVVRGDSAAYFCASSPVAATYNEQFFGPGTRLTVL.

The gene calls are TRBV7-6 and TRBJ2-5, with D perhaps matching TRBD1 (6 bases). This CDR3 is 14 amino acids long. CDR1 is SGHVS, CDR2 FNYEAQ, per germline. The V end lost 5 bases, the J end lost 5 bases, and 15 bases lay between the germline ends. The CDR3 DNA follows: TGTGCCAGCAGCCAAGTAGGGGGTTCCGAGACCCAGTACTTC. Its protein is CASSQVGGSETQYF.